Each of the 25 T cell receptor beta chains below was sequenced from the same sample in a study of OX40 agonist ivuxolimab in advanced cancers. Library preparation used the immunoSEQ multiplex PCR assay. Held by TCRdb, this immuneACCESS table contains in-frame sequences only and omits some clones. Under half of the omission traces to an unresolved V gene where checked; the cause of the rest is unknown. The sample includes some 100,000 clones, with 85% to 95% observed a single time. The ten largest clones capture 0.54% of the sample. Here the sequenced sample was CD4+ or CD8+ T cells sorted from blood, taken in a trial of the OX40 agonist ivuxolimab. These receptors came from an adult with an advanced solid tumor such as melanoma, head and neck, liver or kidney cancer.

The chain has TRBV4-2 and TRBJ2-7; 11 positions agree with TRBD2. This CDR3 is built from 16 residues. V dropped 0 bases and J dropped 4; count of bases not matched to a gene: 5. The germline gives CDR1 LGHNA, CDR2 YNFKEQ. For the CDR3, the DNA is TGTGCCAGCAGCCAAGATCTAGCGGGAGGTGGGTACGAGCAGTACTTC. Translated, it gives CASSQDLAGGGYEQYF.

V gene TRBV19 combines with J gene TRBJ1-5, with TRBD1 as a possible D gene (6 bases). V shed 3 bases and J shed 0 bases, with 9 bases lying between them. Germline lookup yields CDR1 LNHDA and CDR2 SQIVND (reference sequence). This CDR3 spans 15 amino acids. CDR3 sequence: CASSMRDISNQPQHF. The CDR3 DNA sequence: TGTGCCAGTAGTATGAGGGACATTAGCAATCAGCCCCAGCATTTT.

CDR3 sequence: CASSSYGRTRSYEQYF. The CDR3, as DNA: TGTGCCAGCAGCTCATACGGCAGGACAAGATCCTACGAGCAGTACTTC. The chain combines TRBV7-2 with TRBJ2-5, with D perhaps TRBD1 (5 bases). Matching the DNA end better, TRBJ2-7 makes the J call doubtful. The CDR3 runs to 16 residues. The germline V gene encodes CDR1 SGHTA and CDR2 FQGNSA.

V usage is TRBV7-3 and J usage is TRBJ1-5, with 8 bases lining up with TRBD1. Per the germline V gene, CDR1 is SGHTA and CDR2 is FQGTGA. The V and J ends lost 2 bases and 3 bases, in that order; junction bases with no gene match: 3. The CDR3 loop spans 15 amino acids. As DNA, the CDR3 is TGTGCCAGCAGCTTAGACAGGGGTAACAATCAGCCCCAGCATTTT. Its protein product is CASSLDRGNNQPQHF.

The J gene is TRBJ2-1, the V gene TRBV10-1, with D unresolved. Per germline, CDR1 WNHNN and CDR2 SYGVQD (reference sequence). This CDR3 contains 15 residues. V was pared by 3 bases and J by 0 bases, with 9 bases between. The CDR3 reads CASSDQLFSYNEQFF. The CDR3 coding sequence is TGCGCCAGCAGTGATCAACTTTTCTCCTACAATGAGCAGTTCTTC.

This clone was seen once. The V and J genes are TRBV19 and TRBJ2-3; D not certain. The CDR3 sequence is 13 residues long. Germline V gene lookup returns CDR1 LNHDA and CDR2 SQIVND (reference sequence). The ends were cut back, 5 bases at V and 7 bases at J, with 13 bases in the middle. The CDR3 protein is CASSPTDTNTQYF. The CDR3 nucleotides read TGTGCCAGTAGTCCCACAGACACGAATACGCAGTATTTT.

The chain joins TRBV5-1 to TRBJ2-1, with D unresolved. Germline lookup yields CDR1 SGHRS and CDR2 YFSETQ. The CDR3 consists of 19 residues. The V end was cut by 4 bases, the J end by 0 bases, with 23 bases between. Written as DNA, the CDR3 is TGCGCCAGCAGCCCAAAACTATTGGAGTTTGAGACCTCCTACAATGAGCAGTTCTTC. Translated: CASSPKLLEFETSYNEQFF.

CDR3 coding DNA: TGCGCCAGCAGCCAAGATGTAGGTCCTAGCGGGAGGGTCTACGAGCAGTACTTC. Encoded protein: CASSQDVGPSGRVYEQYF. The V call is TRBV4-3, the J call TRBJ2-7, with 12 positions matching TRBD2. Germline loops: CDR1 LGHNA, CDR2 YSLEER. CDR3 size: 18 residues. With 0 bases clipped from V and 3 bases from J, the junction kept 9 bases outside the gene matches.

The J gene is TRBJ2-7, the V gene TRBV6-1; 14 positions agree with TRBD2. The CDR3 consists of 21 residues. Trimming took 0 bases from V and 0 from J; bases not matched to a gene: 13. The germline V gene has CDR1 MNHNS and CDR2 SASEGT. The CDR3 DNA reads as TGTGCCAGCAGTGAAGCGCTTCCCGGACTAGCGGGAGGAACCCTCTCCTACGAGCAGTACTTC. Translation gives CASSEALPGLAGGTLSYEQYF.

The chain links TRBV14 to TRBJ1-5; D might be TRBD1 (5 bases). Germline lookup yields CDR1 SGHDN and CDR2 FVKESK. The CDR3 loop spans 16 amino acids. Trimming removed 3 bases at V and 1 base at J, with 13 bases between. The CDR3 region is CASSHRERGSNQPQHF. CDR3 nucleotide sequence: TGTGCCAGCAGCCACAGGGAAAGGGGCAGCAATCAGCCCCAGCATTTT.

This chain links TRBV27 with TRBJ1-2; 11 positions agree with TRBD1. CDR1 and CDR2 (germline): MNHEY, SMNVEV (reference sequence). The CDR3 covers 14 residues. V lost 5 bases and J lost 8; bases outside the gene matches: 7. The CDR3 DNA follows: TGTGCCAGCAGTGTAGGACAGGGGGCGCTCGGCTACACCTTC. Protein product: CASSVGQGALGYTF.

CDR3 sequence: CASKLWGTKDQPQHF. CDR3 DNA sequence: TGTGCCAGTAAGCTCTGGGGGACGAAGGACCAGCCCCAGCATTTT. The V and J genes are TRBV19 and TRBJ1-5; D perhaps matches TRBD1 (5 bases). The CDR3 sequence is 15 residues long. The V end lost 7 bases, the J end lost 7 bases, and 20 bases lay between the germline ends. Germline CDR1 is LNHDA and CDR2 is SQIVND (reference sequence).

The rearrangement joins TRBV6-4 to TRBJ2-7; 9 bases map to TRBD2. The germline V gene has CDR1 MRHNA and CDR2 SNTAGT. Trimming at V came to 1 base and at J to 1 base, leaving 11 bases not matched to a gene. This CDR3 is built from 18 residues. The CDR3 is CASSDFKSREGRSYEQYF. In DNA, the CDR3 is TGTGCCAGCAGTGACTTCAAGTCGCGGGAGGGTAGGTCCTACGAGCAGTACTTC.

The chain recombines TRBV5-1 with TRBJ1-4, with a possible D match to TRBD1 (5 bases). Germline V gives CDR1 SGHRS, CDR2 YFSETQ. The CDR3 totals 13 residues. V lost 6 bases and J 8 bases, leaving 14 bases between the germline ends. The CDR3 bases are TGCGCCAGCATGCGGCAGGGACGAGAAAAACTGTTTTTT. Amino acids: CASMRQGREKLFF.

J is TRBJ2-7 and V is TRBV27; 10 bases line up with TRBD1. Germline CDR1 MNHEY, CDR2 SMNVEV (reference sequence). J was trimmed by 5 bases and V by 3 bases; bases with no gene match: 4. This CDR3 spans 14 amino acids. Here the CDR3 reads CASSLTGGANEQYF. CDR3 nucleotide sequence: TGTGCCAGCAGTTTGACAGGGGGCGCAAACGAGCAGTACTTC.

The chain employs TRBV27 and TRBJ1-6, with D maybe TRBD1 (5 bases). CDR3 length: 17 amino acids. Germline V gene lookup returns CDR1 MNHEY and CDR2 SMNVEV (reference sequence). Trimming cost V 2 bases and J 5 bases, with 16 bases left between them. This CDR3 is CASSLRAGGGNNSPLHF. In DNA, the CDR3 is TGTGCCAGCAGTTTAAGGGCGGGGGGTGGTAATAATTCACCCCTCCACTTT.

This clone was counted a single time. J is TRBJ2-2 and V is TRBV6-1; 9 bases align to TRBD1. Germline V gives CDR1 MNHNS, CDR2 SASEGT. After removal of 7 bases from V and 0 bases from J, the junction contained 3 bases not matched to a gene. This CDR3 contains 15 residues. CDR3 amino acids: CASTRQGANTGELFF. The CDR3, as DNA: TGTGCCAGCACCCGACAGGGGGCGAACACCGGGGAGCTGTTTTTT.

J is TRBJ1-5 and V is TRBV27; no clear D gene. This CDR3 comprises 15 residues. Trimming left V 3 bases short and J 0 bases short, with 9 bases between. CDR1 is MNHEY and CDR2 is SMNVEV in the germline V gene (reference sequence). CDR3 amino acids: CASSFSRYSNQPQHF. The DNA for the CDR3 is TGTGCCAGCAGTTTCTCCAGGTATAGCAATCAGCCCCAGCATTTT.

This chain joins TRBV11-2 and TRBJ1-1; TRBD1 agrees at 8 bases. This CDR3 comprises 15 residues. J was trimmed by 1 base and V by 4 bases; bases with no gene match: 5. The germline CDR1 and CDR2 sequences are SGHAT and FQNNGV. The CDR3 DNA is TGTGCCAGCAGCTCCTACGGGACAGGGAACACTGAAGCTTTCTTT. Amino acid sequence: CASSSYGTGNTEAFF.

For the CDR3, the DNA is TGTGCCACCCGTCGAGGAATAGCGGGAACCACAGATACGCAGTATTTT. This sequence encodes CATRRGIAGTTDTQYF. The genes are TRBV10-3 and TRBJ2-3; 8 bases are a match to TRBD2. Germline V gene lookup returns CDR1 ENHRY and CDR2 SYGVKD. Germline trimming cut 10 bases from V and 2 bases from J; bases unmatched to any gene: 14. The CDR3 is made up of 16 amino acids.

The J gene is TRBJ2-1, the V gene TRBV6-4, with TRBD2 identical over 7 bases. With 6 bases clipped from V and 0 bases from J, the junction kept 8 bases outside the gene matches. Germline assignment: CDR1 MRHNA and CDR2 SNTAGT. The CDR3 covers 16 residues. The CDR3 region has the DNA TGTGCCAGCAGCTTTTTCGGGGGGAGCTCCTACAATGAGCAGTTCTTC. It yields the protein CASSFFGGSSYNEQFF.

This rearrangement joins TRBV5-6 to TRBJ2-1; weak D call: TRBD1 (5 bases). The CDR3 has 14 amino acids. Per the germline V gene, CDR1 is SGHDT and CDR2 is YYEEEE. The V end lost 9 bases, the J end lost 10 bases, and 23 bases lay between the germline ends. In DNA, the CDR3 is TGTGCCACCATGGGTGGATTAGGGGCGAGGGAGCAGTTCTTC. Amino acid sequence: CATMGGLGAREQFF.

The chain is built from TRBV23-1 and TRBJ1-2; possible D gene TRBD1, 5 bases. TRBV23-1 is classed as an ORF, of uncertain function. CDR3 length: 14 amino acids. The ends were cut back, 2 bases at V and 4 bases at J, with 11 bases in the middle. The CDR3 sequence: CASSQLAGLYGYTF. The CDR3 nucleotides are TGCGCCAGCAGTCAACTAGCAGGGCTCTATGGCTACACCTTC.

This clone is a singleton in its sample. This chain uses TRBV10-2 with TRBJ2-7; 7 nucleotides align to TRBD2. J gave up 6 bases and V 3 bases, and 8 bases lay outside the gene matches. Germline V gene lookup returns CDR1 WSHSY and CDR2 SAAADI. CDR3 length: 14 amino acids. CDR3 protein: CASSDVAGVSEQYF. In nucleotides, the CDR3 is TGCGCCAGCAGTGATGTGGCGGGAGTCTCCGAGCAGTACTTC.

The chain carries TRBV7-8 and TRBJ1-1, with 9 bases fitting TRBD1. V gave up 1 base and J gave up 4 bases; unmatched junction bases: 4. Per germline, CDR1 SGHVS and CDR2 FQNEAQ. The CDR3 is 15 amino acids. Here the CDR3 reads CASSLVTGGPTEAFF. The CDR3 DNA follows: TGTGCCAGCAGCTTAGTTACAGGGGGCCCCACTGAAGCTTTCTTT.